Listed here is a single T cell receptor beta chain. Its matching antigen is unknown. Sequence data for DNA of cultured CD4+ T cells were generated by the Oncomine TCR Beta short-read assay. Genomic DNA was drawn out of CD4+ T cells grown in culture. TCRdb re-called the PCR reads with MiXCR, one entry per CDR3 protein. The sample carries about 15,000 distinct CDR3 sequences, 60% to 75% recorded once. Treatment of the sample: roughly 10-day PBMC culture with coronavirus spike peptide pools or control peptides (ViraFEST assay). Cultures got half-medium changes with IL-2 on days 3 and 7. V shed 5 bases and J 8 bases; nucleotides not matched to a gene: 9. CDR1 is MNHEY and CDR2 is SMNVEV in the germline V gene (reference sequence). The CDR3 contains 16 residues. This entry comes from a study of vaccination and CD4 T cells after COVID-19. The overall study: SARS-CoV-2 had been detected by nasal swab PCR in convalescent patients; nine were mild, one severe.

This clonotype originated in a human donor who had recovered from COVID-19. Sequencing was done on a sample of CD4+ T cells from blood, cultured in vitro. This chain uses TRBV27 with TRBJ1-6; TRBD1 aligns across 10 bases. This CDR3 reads CASSPRQGAGYSPLHF. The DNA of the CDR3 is TGTGCCAGCAGTCCCCGACAGGGGGCTGGGTATTCACCCCTCCACTTT.